This is a list of T cell receptor beta chains from one sample in a study of blood T cell repertoires in COVID-19. Here immunoSEQ multiplex PCR was the method, and the copy in TCRdb shows in-frame clones only, minus some. Among under 250,000 clones listed, roughly 87% were seen once. The sequenced sample was PBMCs or T cells enriched from blood (not recorded which). These receptors were obtained from a man aged 30 to 39 who had recovered from COVID-19. The CDR3 runs from the conserved cysteine through the conserved F or W. A D gene is named only where the DNA matches it firmly. Clone sizes are given selectively: once, few, many, or a class where the clone is expanded.

D	size	V	J	length	CDR3	DNA
TRBD1	few	TRBV6-5	TRBJ1-5	15	CASTLSWTGEQPQHF	TGTGCCAGCACCTTGAGCTGGACAGGGGAACAGCCCCAGCATTTT
TRBD2	NA	TRBV7-6	TRBJ2-5	15	CASSPSSGRKETQYF	TGTGCCAGCAGCCCTTCTAGCGGGAGAAAAGAGACCCAGTACTTC
TRBD1	NA	TRBV27	TRBJ1-2	13	CASSPGQGNGYTF	TGTGCCAGCAGCCCGGGACAGGGTAATGGCTACACCTTC
NA	NA	TRBV7-9	TRBJ2-1	15	CASSLLTSSYNEQFF	TGTGCCAGCAGCTTACTAACTAGCTCCTACAATGAGCAGTTCTTC
NA	NA	TRBV4-1	TRBJ2-3	17	CASSQDLPPTLTDTQYF	TGCGCCAGCAGCCAAGATCTACCACCGACACTCACAGATACGCAGTATTTT
NA	NA	TRBV14	TRBJ2-7	14	CASSPPLRSYEQYF	TGTGCCAGCAGCCCCCCCCTTAGATCCTACGAGCAGTACTTC
NA	NA	TRBV21-1	TRBJ2-2	11	CASFRTGELFF	TGTGCCAGCTTTCGTACCGGGGAGCTGTTTTTT
TRBD1	NA	TRBV5-3	TRBJ2-3	16	CARSFNIRGQGDTQYF	TGTGCCAGAAGCTTTAATATTAGGGGGCAGGGAGATACGCAGTATTTT
NA	NA	TRBV11-2	TRBJ2-5	15	CASSSTDGSQETQYF	TGTGCCAGCAGCTCTACCGACGGGAGTCAAGAGACCCAGTACTTC
NA	NA	TRBV3-1/TRBV3-2	TRBJ2-7	15	CASRPGLGSGYEQYF	TGTGCCAGCAGACCCGGACTGGGCAGCGGCTACGAGCAGTACTTC
NA	NA	TRBV12-3/TRBV12-4	TRBJ1-2	11	CASKEASGYTF	TGTGCCAGCAAGGAGGCGAGTGGCTACACCTTC
NA	NA	TRBV4-1	TRBJ1-5	17	CASSQDPVGYGNQPQHF	TGCGCCAGCAGCCAAGATCCGGTCGGGTACGGGAATCAGCCCCAGCATTTT
NA	once	TRBV19	TRBJ1-2	13	CASSRERGYGYTF	TGTGCCAGTAGTAGGGAGAGAGGGTACGGCTACACCTTC
NA	NA	TRBV4-1	TRBJ1-4	15	CASSQDWTTAEKLFF	TGCGCCAGCAGCCAAGACTGGACAACTGCTGAAAAACTGTTTTTT
NA	once	TRBV28	TRBJ1-3	16	CASSGGTGSSGNTIYF	TGTGCCAGCAGTGGAGGGACGGGAAGCTCTGGAAACACCATATATTTT
NA	NA	TRBV7-2	TRBJ1-5	13	CASSFQYKQPQHF	TGTGCCAGCAGCTTTCAGTATAAGCAGCCCCAGCATTTT
TRBD1	once	TRBV18	TRBJ1-5	15	CASSPSDRGRQPQHF	TGTGCCAGCTCACCATCGGACAGGGGACGTCAGCCCCAGCATTTT
NA	once	TRBV5-4	TRBJ2-2	14	CASINQENTGELFF	TGTGCCAGCATTAACCAGGAGAACACCGGGGAGCTGTTTTTT
NA	NA	TRBV11-2	TRBJ2-1	13	CASSFSPSDEQFF	TGTGCCAGCAGCTTTAGCCCTAGCGATGAGCAGTTCTTC
NA	NA	TRBV6-2/TRBV6-3	TRBJ2-2	16	CASSYPPGFGTGELFF	TGTGCCAGCAGTTACCCTCCAGGGTTCGGAACCGGGGAGCTGTTTTTT
TRBD2	NA	TRBV29-1	TRBJ2-2	16	CSVGGTSGNLVGELFF	TGCAGCGTTGGAGGGACTAGCGGGAATTTGGTCGGGGAGCTGTTTTTT
NA	NA	TRBV2	TRBJ1-1	13	CASNGGRGTEAFF	TGTGCCAGCAATGGGGGCAGGGGCACTGAAGCTTTCTTT
NA	NA	TRBV12-3/TRBV12-4	TRBJ1-6	13	CASSLGSGSPLHF	TGTGCCAGCAGTCTAGGGTCGGGTTCACCCCTCCACTTT
NA	NA	TRBV10-3	TRBJ1-1	13	CAISESSRAEAFF	TGTGCCATCAGTGAGTCCTCCAGGGCAGAAGCTTTCTTT
NA	NA	TRBV11-2	TRBJ1-2	14	CASSLDGGNYGYTF	TGTGCCAGCAGCTTAGATGGAGGGAACTATGGCTACACCTTC